This T cell receptor beta chain was sequenced in a study of identical twins. The ends were cut back, 3 bases at V and 0 bases at J, with 11 bases in the middle. Germline V gene lookup returns CDR1 SGHTA and CDR2 FQGNSA. The CDR3 consists of 15 residues. The study's findings and limits: There were fewer insertions in abundant cord blood beta clonotypes, but memory repertoires showed no such pattern. It was possible that invariant MAIT and iNKT cells partly confounded the zero-insertion analyses.

This clonotype showed up just a few times. Its antigen is currently unknown. A universal primer site was incorporated via template switching, and the cDNA contained unique molecular identifiers. Each CDR3 protein gets one entry after TCRdb re-called the 5' RACE reads with MiXCR. The data contain 1.5 million to 2 million distinct CDR3 sequences, less than 35% of them singletons. Specimen: cord blood. The sequence came from a newborn girl in good health. The chain has TRBV7-2 and TRBJ1-1; D uncertain. The CDR3 bases are TGTGCCAGCAGCTTTGGACGGACGGTGAACACTGAAGCTTTCTTT. Residues: CASSFGRTVNTEAFF.